This entry lists 22 T cell receptor beta chains sequenced from one sample in a study of T-cell memory formation after mild COVID-19. TCRdb used MiXCR to reprocess the 5' RACE reads, holding one entry per CDR3 protein. The data hold approximately 440,000 distinct CDR3 sequences, with 15% to 25% observed a single time. The sequenced sample consisted of PBMCs or a T cell subset sorted from them (not recorded which). The receptor source for this set is an adult woman who had mild COVID-19 (a few samples of this study predate the infection). Cell type and time point are not known.

This clonotype was counted a few times. The chain carries TRBV7-9 and TRBJ2-1; 13 bases map to TRBD2. V shed 5 bases, J shed 9 bases, and the junction held 7 bases outside the gene matches. Per the germline V gene, CDR1 is SEHNR and CDR2 is FQNEAQ (reference sequence). The CDR3 extends over 15 amino acids. CDR3 sequence reads: CASSLGLAGSGEQFF. The CDR3 DNA is TGTGCCAGCAGCCTGGGACTAGCGGGGTCTGGTGAGCAGTTCTTC.

V and J are TRBV6-6 and TRBJ2-7; D is possibly TRBD2 (6 bases). The V end was cut by 3 bases, the J end by 0 bases, with 18 bases between. The CDR3 totals 17 residues. CDR1 is MNHNY, CDR2 SVGAGI, per germline (reference sequence). The CDR3 reads CASSYAIPLANSYEQYF. DNA for the CDR3: TGTGCCAGCAGTTATGCCATCCCCCTAGCGAACTCCTACGAGCAGTACTTC.

The chain links TRBV6-2 or TRBV6-3 to TRBJ2-7; 7 positions match TRBD1. The CDR3 is made up of 15 amino acids. CDR1 and CDR2 (germline): MNHEY, SVGEGT. V lost 5 bases and J lost 3; bases outside the gene matches: 10. Here the CDR3 reads CASSTYRDSDYEQYF. The CDR3 DNA is TGTGCCAGCAGTACTTACCGGGACAGTGACTACGAGCAGTACTTC.

This clonotype was recorded many times. V gene TRBV19 combines with J gene TRBJ2-7; D might be TRBD2 (5 bases). V was shortened by 8 bases and J by 6 bases, with 14 bases between the two germline ends. Germline lookup yields CDR1 LNHDA and CDR2 SQIVND (reference sequence). The CDR3 sequence is 12 residues long. The chain's CDR3 is CASSHGGGEQYF. The CDR3 nucleotides read TGTGCCAGTTCCCACGGTGGAGGCGAGCAGTACTTC.

V and J are TRBV24-1 and TRBJ2-1, with 9 bases that match TRBD2. The CDR3 has 17 amino acids. CDR1 is KGHDR and CDR2 is SFDVKD in the germline V gene. The V and J ends lost 3 bases and 9 bases, in that order; junction bases with no gene match: 14. The CDR3 loop reads CATSDHDSGRNSVEQFF. CDR3 nucleotide sequence: TGTGCCACCAGTGATCATGATAGCGGGAGAAATTCAGTTGAGCAGTTCTTC.

A few counts support this clonotype. This chain uses TRBV6-6 with TRBJ1-1, with a possible D match to TRBD1 (6 bases). With 4 bases removed from V and 5 bases from J, the gap between germline ends came to 26 bases. Germline V gives CDR1 MNHNY, CDR2 SVGAGI (reference sequence). CDR3 size: 18 residues. CDR3 sequence reads: CASSSPTSAGAPKTEAFF. CDR3 DNA sequence: TGTGCCAGCAGTTCCCCAACCAGTGCGGGGGCCCCGAAGACTGAAGCTTTCTTT.

This clonotype was seen only a few times. The chain links TRBV25-1 to TRBJ2-7, with D maybe TRBD1 (5 bases). V was trimmed by 6 bases and J by 2 bases, leaving 14 bases between them. CDR1 MGHDK and CDR2 SYGVNS come from the germline V gene. This CDR3 is built from 14 residues. CDR3 sequence: CASSDRDPPYEQYF. CDR3 bases: TGTGCCAGCAGCGACAGAGACCCCCCCTACGAGCAGTACTTC.

The chain joins TRBV6-7 to TRBJ1-5; the D gene is possibly TRBD1 (5 bases). TRBV6-7 is labeled an ORF, and its function is uncertain. The germline V and J ends were trimmed by 2 bases and 4 bases, with 21 bases remaining between them. The CDR3 is 18 residues long. The CDR3 loop reads CASSYLPLCQGRNQPQHF. The CDR3 nucleotides are TGTGCCAGCAGTTACCTCCCGTTGTGCCAGGGACGAAATCAGCCCCAGCATTTT.

V gene TRBV18 combines with J gene TRBJ2-7; D is possibly TRBD1 (6 bases). This CDR3 has 13 residues. The germline V and J ends were trimmed by 2 bases and 7 bases, with 12 bases remaining between them. Germline V gene sequence: CDR1 KGHSH, CDR2 LQKENI. The CDR3: CASSPAGVREQYF. The CDR3 DNA is TGTGCCAGCTCACCAGCAGGGGTCAGAGAGCAGTACTTC.

This clonotype was seen a few times. The gene calls are TRBV6-1 and TRBJ1-5; D may be TRBD1 (6 bases). Trimming left V 5 bases short and J 0 bases short, with 20 bases between. The CDR3 runs to 18 residues. Per the germline V gene, CDR1 is MNHNS and CDR2 is SASEGT. CDR3 bases: TGTGCCAGCAGTTTCTCGACAGGCAAACAATTTAGCAATCAGCCCCAGCATTTT. Protein: CASSFSTGKQFSNQPQHF.

This clonotype appeared many times. The J gene is TRBJ2-2, the V gene TRBV5-1; 10 bases align to TRBD1. This CDR3 has 18 residues. Per germline, CDR1 SGHRS and CDR2 YFSETQ. V was clipped by 0 bases and J by 5 bases; unmatched bases: 10. CDR3 in DNA: TGCGCCAGCAGCTTGGGACACCGGGACAGGGGAAAAACCGGGGAGCTGTTTTTT. Translating it yields CASSLGHRDRGKTGELFF.

The gene calls are TRBV27 and TRBJ1-5, with TRBD1 as a possible D gene (5 bases). CDR1 is MNHEY and CDR2 is SMNVEV in the germline V gene (reference sequence). The V and J ends lost 2 bases and 0 bases respectively, with 8 bases between them. The CDR3 runs 15 residues. The CDR3 reads CASSLTQGSNQPQHF. CDR3 in DNA: TGTGCCAGCAGTTTAACGCAGGGTAGCAATCAGCCCCAGCATTTT.

The chain links TRBV7-9 to TRBJ1-3; 7 nucleotides match TRBD1. Germline CDR1 and CDR2: SEHNR and FQNEAQ (reference sequence). CDR3 length: 16 amino acids. J lost 7 bases, V lost 5 bases, and 14 bases had no gene match. The CDR3: CASSHPDDRDRNTIYF. CDR3 coding DNA: TGTGCCAGCAGCCACCCCGACGACAGGGATCGGAACACCATATATTTT.

J is TRBJ1-2 and V is TRBV25-1; D is unclear. V shed 6 bases and J shed 4 bases, with 12 bases lying between them. Germline V gene sequence: CDR1 MGHDK, CDR2 SYGVNS. The CDR3 has 13 amino acids. As DNA, the CDR3 is TGTGCCAGCAGCGGGTACCTCGGCTATGGCTACACCTTC. Translating gives CASSGYLGYGYTF.

This clonotype was seen a few times. V usage is TRBV24-1 and J usage is TRBJ1-4; D unclear. Trimming left V 3 bases short and J 0 bases short, with 7 bases between. The germline V gene encodes CDR1 KGHDR and CDR2 SFDVKD. This CDR3 is 15 amino acids long. In DNA form, the CDR3 reads TGTGCCACCAGTGATAGCGGTGCAACTAATGAAAAACTGTTTTTT. Amino acid sequence: CATSDSGATNEKLFF.

The CDR3 loop is CSPTMAGENTGELFF. CDR3 bases: TGCAGTCCCACTATGGCGGGGGAAAACACCGGGGAGCTGTTTTTT. The chain has TRBV20-1 and TRBJ2-2; 7 nucleotides agree with TRBD2. The CDR3 consists of 15 residues. V trimming: 8 bases; J trimming: 2 bases; junction bases outside the gene matches: 11. Germline V gene lookup returns CDR1 DFQATT and CDR2 SNEGSKA (reference sequence).

The V gene is TRBV9, the J gene TRBJ2-7; tentative D call: TRBD2 (5 bases). This CDR3 has 15 residues. Germline V lookup: CDR1 SGDLS, CDR2 YYNGEE. V was shortened by 4 bases and J by 0 bases, with 14 bases between the two germline ends. The CDR3 DNA reads as TGTGCCAGCAGCCCCGGGGTCACCTCCTCCTACGAGCAGTACTTC. It is translated as CASSPGVTSSYEQYF.

The chain employs TRBV19 and TRBJ2-1, with TRBD2 as a possible D gene (5 bases). The germline gives CDR1 LNHDA, CDR2 SQIVND (reference sequence). The V end lost 1 base, the J end lost 13 bases, and 17 bases lay between the germline ends. The CDR3 is 14 residues long. The CDR3 is CASSIGGQVPFQFF. The DNA of the CDR3 is TGTGCCAGTAGTATAGGAGGGCAGGTGCCTTTCCAGTTCTTC.

The chain recombines TRBV29-1 with TRBJ2-7; D uncertain. This CDR3 comprises 12 residues. Germline V lookup: CDR1 SQVTM, CDR2 ANQGSEA. Trimming took 4 bases from V and 4 from J, leaving 11 bases between them. CDR3 sequence reads: CSVVMGGYEQYF. CDR3 nucleotides: TGCAGCGTTGTTATGGGTGGGTACGAGCAGTACTTC.

V gene TRBV12-3 or TRBV12-4 combines with J gene TRBJ1-2; no firm D call. V lost 6 bases, J lost 3 bases, and 5 bases lay in between. CDR3 length equals 11 residues. CDR3 protein: CASSGYYGYTF. CDR3 nucleotides: TGTGCCAGCAGCGGATACTATGGCTACACCTTC.

This clonotype came up a few times. The chain employs TRBV7-9 and TRBJ2-3; D unresolved. The CDR3 contains 12 residues. CDR1 and CDR2 (germline): SEHNR, FQNEAQ (reference sequence). With 2 bases removed from V and 5 bases from J, the gap between germline ends came to 5 bases. The DNA for the CDR3 is TGTGCCAGCAGCTTACCCCAAGATACGCAGTATTTT. Its translation is CASSLPQDTQYF. Together with reference TRBV7-9 and TRBJ2-3, the CDR3 gives the full variable domain: DTGVSQNPRHKITKRGQNVTFRCDPISEHNRLYWYRQTLGQGPEFLTYFQNEAQLEKSRLLSDRFSAERPKGSFSTLEIQRTEQGDSAMYLCASSLPQDTQYFGPGTRLTVL.

The chain recombines TRBV20-1 with TRBJ2-5, with 7 bases matching TRBD2. The CDR3 contains 15 residues. Trimming took 1 base from V and 0 from J; bases not matched to a gene: 5. Germline CDR1 reads DFQATT; CDR2 reads SNEGSKA (reference sequence). The CDR3 coding sequence is TGCAGTGCTAGAGCTAGCGGCTCGTACCAAGAGACCCAGTACTTC. This codes for CSARASGSYQETQYF.